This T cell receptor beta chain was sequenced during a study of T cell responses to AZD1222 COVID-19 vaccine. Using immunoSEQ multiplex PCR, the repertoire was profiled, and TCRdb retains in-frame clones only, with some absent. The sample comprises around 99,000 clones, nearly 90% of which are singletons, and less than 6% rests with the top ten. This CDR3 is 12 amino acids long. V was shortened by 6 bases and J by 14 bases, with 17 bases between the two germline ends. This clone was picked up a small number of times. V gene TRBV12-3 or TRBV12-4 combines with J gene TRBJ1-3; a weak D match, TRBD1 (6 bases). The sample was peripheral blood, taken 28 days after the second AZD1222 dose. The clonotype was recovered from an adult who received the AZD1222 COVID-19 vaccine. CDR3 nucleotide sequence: TGTGCCAGCAGCCCCGTGGGGGCCCCCGTATATTTT. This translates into CASSPVGAPVYF.